Sequencing of this T cell receptor beta chain was carried out in a study of post-analysis software for immune sequencing data. About the study: The courses of disease that were included comprised relapsing-remitting, secondary progressive and progressive-relapsing multiple sclerosis.

The TCR beta cDNA libraries carried unique molecular identifiers. TCRdb reprocessed the PCR reads via MiXCR and lists one record per CDR3 protein. Altogether over 700,000 distinct CDR3 sequences are present, roughly 27% being singletons, with the ten largest covering about 0.5%. Study results and limitations: Controls had lower frequencies than patients of four or five TRBV segments, which included TRBV5-6, TRBV5-1 and TRBV20-1. Samples from a shared batch, those prepared together, strongly co-clustered by F measure. Significantly decreased normalized Chao1 diversity was recorded for multiple sclerosis patients relative to controls.

CDR3 length equals 14 residues. Trimming cost V 5 bases and J 7 bases, with 14 bases left between them. Germline V gene lookup returns CDR1 LNHNV and CDR2 YYDKDF (reference sequence). On this clonotype: Its antigen is unidentified.

Sequencing was performed on blood. V and J are TRBV15 and TRBJ2-2, with TRBD2 as a possible D gene (5 bases). The source is a girl under 18 with multiple sclerosis. This CDR3 reads CATSAPSWSGELFF. CDR3 in DNA: TGTGCCACCAGCGCGCCTAGCTGGAGCGGGGAGCTGTTTTTT.